A single sample gave rise to the 16 T cell receptor beta chains below, sequenced in a study of shared clonotypes between healthy human individuals. The method was immunoSEQ multiplex PCR; TCRdb's version includes in-frame clones alone and lacks a portion of them. The sample includes millions of clones, 85% to 95% seen only once; the top ten take around 0.4%. Specimen: naive CD4+ T cells from PBMCs. Subset described: CD45RA+ positively selected. These receptor sequences come from a young man in good health. Some clones in this sample may be carry-over from other donors' samples.

The gene calls are TRBV6-1 and TRBJ2-7; 8 positions match TRBD1. CDR3 size: 14 residues. V dropped 7 bases and J dropped 6; count of bases not matched to a gene: 11. Germline values: CDR1 MNHNS, CDR2 SASEGT. CDR3 residues: CASNLGQGRGEQYF. The CDR3 DNA is TGTGCCAGCAACTTAGGACAGGGCCGGGGCGAGCAGTACTTC.

In the case of this clone: The sample holds other DNA sequences that translate to the same CDR3. The J gene is TRBJ2-5, the V gene TRBV5-1, with 10 bases that match TRBD2. Trimming cost V 0 bases and J 3 bases; bases outside gene matches: 2. Per the germline V gene, CDR1 is SGHRS and CDR2 is YFSETQ. The CDR3 is 15 amino acids. The CDR3 region has the DNA TGCGCCAGCAGCTTGGCCGGGACTAGCGAAGAGACCCAGTACTTC. It yields the protein CASSLAGTSEETQYF.

The CDR3 DNA follows: TGTGCCAGCAGCCCCTGGGCCGGCGAAAAACTGTTTTTT. This codes for CASSPWAGEKLFF. The chain uses TRBV9 and TRBJ1-4, with D uncertain. V was clipped by 4 bases and J by 8 bases, with 12 bases between them. Germline V gives CDR1 SGDLS, CDR2 YYNGEE. This CDR3 has 13 residues. The whole variable domain, filled in from reference TRBV9 and TRBJ1-4, reads DSGVTQTPKHLITATGQRVTLRCSPRSGDLSVYWYQQSLDQGLQFLIQYYNGEERAKGNILERFSAQQFPDLHSELNLSSLELGDSALYFCASSPWAGEKLFFGSGTQLSVL.

This clone was found once. The sample holds other DNA sequences that translate to the same CDR3. The rearrangement links TRBV7-9 to TRBJ1-1; unclear D gene. V lost 2 bases and J 4 bases, leaving 8 bases between the germline ends. Germline assignment: CDR1 SEHNR and CDR2 FQNEAQ (reference sequence). This CDR3 comprises 13 residues. Written as DNA, the CDR3 is TGTGCCAGCAGCTTACGGGATTCCACTGAAGCTTTCTTT. Protein sequence: CASSLRDSTEAFF.

This chain connects TRBV6-1 to TRBJ1-1, with no clear D. Germline V gives CDR1 MNHNS, CDR2 SASEGT. Trimming removed 7 bases from V and 11 bases from J, with 14 bases in between. This CDR3 is 11 amino acids long. DNA for the CDR3: TGTGCCAGCACCCATCTGAGGTCTGCTTTCTTT. Translated: CASTHLRSAFF.

The V call is TRBV19, the J call TRBJ1-5, with a weak D call TRBD1 (5 bases). Germline CDR1 and CDR2: LNHDA and SQIVND (reference sequence). The CDR3 loop spans 15 amino acids. V was trimmed by 3 bases and J by 6 bases, leaving 15 bases between them. In nucleotides, the CDR3 is TGTGCCAGTAGTATGGGGGTCAGGGTACCTCAGCCCCAGCATTTT. Amino acid sequence: CASSMGVRVPQPQHF.

The V and J genes are TRBV7-9 and TRBJ2-2; 9 nucleotides align to TRBD2. Germline CDR1 and CDR2: SEHNR and FQNEAQ (reference sequence). This CDR3 has 19 residues. After removal of 3 bases from V and 10 bases from J, the junction contained 21 bases not matched to a gene. The CDR3 sequence is CASSLTRGVSGSMSEELFF. The DNA of the CDR3 is TGTGCCAGCAGCTTGACGAGGGGAGTTAGCGGGAGCATGTCCGAGGAGCTGTTTTTT.

This chain links TRBV7-2 with TRBJ1-2; 11 bases line up with TRBD1. V gave up 6 bases and J gave up 4 bases; unmatched junction bases: 4. This CDR3 spans 14 amino acids. CDR1 SGHTA and CDR2 FQGNSA come from the germline V gene. DNA for the CDR3: TGTGCCAGCAGTCGGGACAGGGGGGTCTATGGCTACACCTTC. This sequence encodes CASSRDRGVYGYTF. The full variable domain, with the rest looked up from reference TRBV7-2 and TRBJ1-2, is GAGVSQSPSNKVTEKGKDVELRCDPISGHTALYWYRQSLGQGLEFLIYFQGNSAPDKSGLPSDRFSAERTGGSVSTLTIQRTQQEDSAVYLCASSRDRGVYGYTFGSGTRLTVV.

The genes are TRBV28 and TRBJ1-2; tentative D call: TRBD1 (5 bases). The CDR3 length is 17 residues. The V gene's germline CDR1 is MDHEN and CDR2 SYDVKM. V was trimmed by 6 bases and J by 8 bases, leaving 28 bases between them. CDR3 loop: CASSRLGGRASMSGYTF. CDR3 nucleotides: TGTGCCAGCAGCCGACTAGGAGGCAGGGCGTCGATGAGCGGCTACACCTTC.

This clone came up a few times. The rearrangement joins TRBV7-3 to TRBJ1-1; D is uncertain. The CDR3 runs to 13 residues. Trimming cost V 4 bases and J 5 bases, with 11 bases left between them. Germline V gives CDR1 SGHTA, CDR2 FQGTGA. The CDR3 loop reads CASSSTLVTEAFF. The CDR3 DNA follows: TGTGCCAGCAGCTCGACGCTAGTTACTGAAGCTTTCTTT.

The chain couples TRBV7-8 to TRBJ2-3; maybe TRBD1 (6 bases). The CDR3 contains 16 residues. The V gene lost 8 bases and the J gene lost 0 bases, with 18 bases spanning the gap. CDR1 and CDR2 (germline): SGHVS, FQNEAQ. The CDR3 DNA reads as TGTGCCAGCCACGATGGGCCGGGACAAAGCACAGATACGCAGTATTTT. Translation: CASHDGPGQSTDTQYF.

The chain recombines TRBV11-2 with TRBJ1-2; D is possibly TRBD1 (6 bases). Trimming left V 6 bases short and J 8 bases short, with 19 bases between. This CDR3 is built from 14 residues. Germline V CDR1 and CDR2: SGHAT, FQNNGV. The CDR3 sequence is CASRSGHLTGGYTF. The CDR3 DNA is TGTGCCAGCAGATCCGGACATCTCACAGGGGGCTACACCTTC.

This chain uses TRBV5-8 with TRBJ2-5, with 7 bases identical to TRBD1. V lost 6 bases, J lost 5 bases, and 7 bases stayed unmatched. This CDR3 comprises 13 residues. The V gene's germline CDR1 is SGHTS and CDR2 YDEGEE. CDR3 sequence (DNA): TGTGCCAGCACCCGGACACAGGGGGAGACCCAGTACTTC. Translating gives CASTRTQGETQYF.

V is TRBV5-4 and J is TRBJ2-3; 8 positions agree with TRBD2. The CDR3 is 15 amino acids. CDR1 and CDR2 (germline): SGHNT, YYREEE (reference sequence). V lost 0 bases, J lost 6 bases, and 6 bases stayed unmatched. The CDR3 loop reads CASSLAGGSRDTQYF. The CDR3, as DNA: TGTGCCAGCAGCTTGGCGGGAGGGAGCAGGGATACGCAGTATTTT.

Points on this clone: Other DNA sequences in this sample translate to the same CDR3. The CDR3 DNA reads TGCGCCAGCAGCTTGGTACAGGTCAACACTGAAGCTTTCTTT. Translated: CASSLVQVNTEAFF. The chain carries TRBV5-1 and TRBJ1-1; D might be TRBD1 (5 bases). Germline values: CDR1 SGHRS, CDR2 YFSETQ. This CDR3 comprises 14 residues. The germline V and J ends were trimmed by 0 bases and 2 bases, with 8 bases remaining between them.

The CDR3 region is CASSLGTSGRGYEQYF. The CDR3 DNA sequence: TGTGCCAGCAGCCTCGGGACTAGCGGGAGGGGCTACGAGCAGTACTTC. The J gene is TRBJ2-7, the V gene TRBV4-2; 16 positions match TRBD2. The CDR3 totals 16 residues. J gave up 3 bases and V 4 bases, and 3 bases lay outside the gene matches. CDR1 is LGHNA and CDR2 is YNFKEQ in the germline V gene.